This TCR beta chain was captured by sequencing in a study of blood T cell repertoires in COVID-19. Study overall: Sample material is recorded as cDNA or gDNA derived from T cells, B-cell-depleted T cells, or PBMCs.

The CDR3 has 17 residues. V lost 3 bases and J lost 2, with 19 bases in between. Germline V CDR1 and CDR2: SGHRS, YFSETQ. This table comes from immunoSEQ multiplex PCR, and its TCRdb copy is limited to in-frame clones, with some not included. The data hold approximately 300,000 clones, with roughly 89% observed a single time. The age range of participants was roughly 18 to 90 years, with residence in about 25 US areas. The clonotype was recovered from a woman younger than 45 who had recovered from COVID-19. Sequenced: PBMCs or T cells enriched from blood (not recorded which). V usage is TRBV5-1 and J usage is TRBJ2-3; weak D call: TRBD1 (6 bases). CDR3 in amino acids: CASSSPRDTTYTDTQYF. The CDR3 DNA is TGCGCCAGCAGCTCGCCCCGGGACACAACTTACACAGATACGCAGTATTTT.